This TCR beta chain was sequenced during a study of identical twins. In TCRdb, the 5' RACE reads were re-called with MiXCR into one record per CDR3 protein. The data hold under 250,000 distinct CDR3 sequences, with roughly an eighth observed a single time. This clonotype was counted a few times. The V end was cut by 3 bases, the J end by 7 bases, with 12 bases between. The CDR3 has 14 amino acids. This sample also belongs to another study, concerning yellow fever vaccine responses in identical twins.

The chain carries TRBV12-3 or TRBV12-4 and TRBJ2-2, with D unclear. The TCR comes from a woman younger than 30 in good health. Sequencing input: memory (CD45RO+) T cells sorted from blood. The CDR3 sequence: CASSLISVGGELFF. CDR3 coding DNA: TGTGCCAGCAGTTTGATAAGCGTTGGCGGGGAGCTGTTTTTT.